This T cell receptor beta chain appears in the sequencing data of a study of blood T cell repertoires in COVID-19. Germline loops: CDR1 SGDLS, CDR2 YYNGEE. Deletions cut 4 bases from V and 5 bases from J, with 15 bases between. The CDR3 covers 14 residues. Adults between roughly 18 and 100 years of age took part from 24 US areas. Original methodology: From reference gene primer amplification, estimates of nucleated cell counts were derived. TCRdb's copy holds only in-frame clones and misses some; the assay was immunoSEQ multiplex PCR. The DNA gave D and trimming, while V, J and clone size come from that table. Found here are under 250,000 clones, about 76% of them singletons; the top ten hold about 8.9%.

This receptor was identified in a woman aged 50 to 65 with acute COVID-19. What was sequenced was PBMCs or T cells enriched from blood (not recorded which). The genes are TRBV9 and TRBJ2-5; D possibly corresponds to TRBD1 (6 bases). This chain's CDR3 is CASSPPSGVETQYF. The CDR3 DNA reads TGTGCCAGCAGCCCCCCGTCAGGGGTCGAGACCCAGTACTTC.